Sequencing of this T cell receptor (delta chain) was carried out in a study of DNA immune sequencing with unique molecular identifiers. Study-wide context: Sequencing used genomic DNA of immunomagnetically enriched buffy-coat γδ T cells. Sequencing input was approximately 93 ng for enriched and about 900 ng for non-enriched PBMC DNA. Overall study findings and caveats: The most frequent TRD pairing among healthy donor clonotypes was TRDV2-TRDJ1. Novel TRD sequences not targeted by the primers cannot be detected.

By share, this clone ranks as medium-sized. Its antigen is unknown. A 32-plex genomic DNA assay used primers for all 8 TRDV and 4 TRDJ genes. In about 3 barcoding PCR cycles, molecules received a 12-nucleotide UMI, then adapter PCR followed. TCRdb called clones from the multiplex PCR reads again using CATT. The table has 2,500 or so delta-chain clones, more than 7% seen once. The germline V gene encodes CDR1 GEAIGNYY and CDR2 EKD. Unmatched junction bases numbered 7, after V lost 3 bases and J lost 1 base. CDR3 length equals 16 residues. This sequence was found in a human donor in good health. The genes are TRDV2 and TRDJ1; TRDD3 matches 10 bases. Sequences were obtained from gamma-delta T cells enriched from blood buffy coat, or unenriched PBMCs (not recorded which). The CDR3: CACDVLGDTRTDKLIF. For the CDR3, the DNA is TGTGCCTGTGACGTCTTGGGGGATACTCGCACCGATAAACTCATCTTT.